This TCR beta chain was documented in a study of cytomegalovirus exposure and HLA in healthy donors. The overall study: From HLA-typed donors, an early data release held about 92 million unique TCRs.

Both 60 Vbeta primers and 13 Jbeta primers went into the PCR. Per the study methods: As a later analysis found, there were 78 million or so unique TCR beta chains, of which roughly 11 million were shared. The repertoire was sequenced with immunoSEQ multiplex PCR; TCRdb's copy has only in-frame clones and lacks some. V and J calls and clone size are given by that table; D and trimming were obtained from the DNA. The sample lists roughly 200,000 clones; 79% were seen once. Germline assignment: CDR1 LNHDA and CDR2 SQIVND (reference sequence). This CDR3 has 13 residues. Trimming removed 8 bases at V and 5 bases at J, with 16 bases between.

The origin of this receptor is a woman aged 25 to 45 in good health and CMV-seropositive. The V call is TRBV19, the J call TRBJ2-7; D is perhaps TRBD1 (5 bases). Sequenced input: PBMCs. CDR3 in amino acids: CASGKGVANEQYF. The CDR3 DNA is TGTGCCAGTGGCAAAGGGGTTGCGAACGAGCAGTACTTC.